Below, 14 T cell receptor beta chains from the same sample are listed, as sequenced in a study of T cell responses to AZD1222 COVID-19 vaccine. Profiling relied on immunoSEQ multiplex PCR, and the TCRdb table lists in-frame clones only, not all of them. Seen here are roughly 130,000 clones, 88% observed once, and the top ten hold 18%. Sequenced material: peripheral blood, taken on day 0 of MenACWY control vaccination. These receptors all come from an adult in good health.

The chain combines TRBV2 with TRBJ2-3, with D perhaps matching TRBD1 (7 bases). The V gene's germline CDR1 is SNHLY and CDR2 FYNNEI. This CDR3 has 13 residues. Between the trimmed V and J ends, which lost 5 bases and 7 bases, there was a span of 13 bases. CDR3 DNA sequence: TGTGCCAGCAGTCCACAGGGGAGGAATACGCAGTATTTT. Protein: CASSPQGRNTQYF. Full variable domain (remainder filled in from reference TRBV2 and TRBJ2-3): EPEVTQTPSHQVTQMGQEVILRCVPISNHLYFYWYRQILGQKVEFLVSFYNNEISEKSEIFDDQFSVERPDGSNFTLKIRSTKLEDSAMYFCASSPQGRNTQYFGPGTRLTVL.

The chain is built from TRBV25-1 and TRBJ2-1, with TRBD2 as a possible D gene (6 bases). Trimming stripped 6 bases from V and 7 bases from J, with 13 bases between. This CDR3 has 13 amino acids. The germline V gene encodes CDR1 MGHDK and CDR2 SYGVNS. In DNA form, the CDR3 reads TGTGCCAGCAGAGATAGCGGATATAATGAGCAGTTCTTC. It yields the protein CASRDSGYNEQFF. Together with reference TRBV25-1 and TRBJ2-1, the CDR3 gives the full variable domain: EADIYQTPRYLVIGTGKKITLECSQTMGHDKMYWYQQDPGMELHLIHYSYGVNSTEKGDLSSESTVSRIRTEHFPLTLESARPSHTSQYLCASRDSGYNEQFFGPGTRLTVL.

The V gene is TRBV28, the J gene TRBJ2-5, with 7 nucleotides matching TRBD2. Trimming took 6 bases from V and 4 from J; bases not matched to a gene: 11. The CDR3 loop spans 15 amino acids. Germline V gene sequence: CDR1 MDHEN, CDR2 SYDVKM. The chain's CDR3 is CASSPGGSRGETQYF. The DNA for the CDR3 is TGTGCCAGCAGCCCCGGGGGGAGCCGGGGAGAGACCCAGTACTTC.

This clone was seen a few times. The chain couples TRBV5-1 to TRBJ2-7; 9 bases match TRBD2. Germline V CDR1 and CDR2: SGHRS, YFSETQ. V trimming: 7 bases; J trimming: 0 bases; junction bases outside the gene matches: 5. The CDR3 covers 14 residues. This chain's CDR3 is CASRGRASSYEQYF. The CDR3 nucleotides are TGCGCCAGCCGCGGGAGGGCGAGCTCCTACGAGCAGTACTTC.

The chain has TRBV18 and TRBJ1-1; tentatively, D is TRBD1 (5 bases). Trimming took off 6 bases at V and 3 bases at J, with 14 bases between the two ends. Germline assignment: CDR1 KGHSH and CDR2 LQKENI. This CDR3 comprises 14 residues. The CDR3 DNA is TGTGCCAGCTCCGTCGTGGGGGTTCACACTGAAGCTTTCTTT. This sequence encodes CASSVVGVHTEAFF.

This chain uses TRBV30 with TRBJ2-7; possibly TRBD1 or TRBD2 for D (5 bases each). The V gene lost 6 bases and the J gene lost 6 bases, with 24 bases spanning the gap. The CDR3 contains 15 residues. In germline, CDR1 is GTSNPN, CDR2 SVGIG (reference sequence). CDR3 DNA: TGTGCCTGCCACCCCGGAGCGGTAGGGGCAGGCGAGCAGTACTTC. This encodes CACHPGAVGAGEQYF.

In its sample, this clone was seen a few times. The chain is built from TRBV6-5 and TRBJ2-2, with 7 bases identical to TRBD1. The CDR3 is 15 amino acids. In germline, CDR1 is MNHEY, CDR2 SVGAGI. With 2 bases clipped from V and 3 bases from J, the junction kept 3 bases outside the gene matches. CDR3: CASSYETGYTGELFF. CDR3 sequence (DNA): TGTGCCAGCAGTTACGAGACAGGGTACACCGGGGAGCTGTTTTTT.

The J gene is TRBJ2-7, the V gene TRBV15; D is possibly TRBD1 or TRBD2 (5 bases each). The V end lost 3 bases, the J end lost 3 bases, and 15 bases lay between the germline ends. Per the germline V gene, CDR1 is LNHNV and CDR2 is YYDKDF (reference sequence). The CDR3 totals 15 residues. The CDR3 is CATSRERDRNYEQYF. Written as DNA, the CDR3 is TGTGCCACCAGCAGGGAAAGGGACCGAAACTACGAGCAGTACTTC.

The genes are TRBV7-3 and TRBJ2-2, with 10 positions matching TRBD2. CDR1 SGHTA and CDR2 FQGTGA come from the germline V gene. Trimming at V came to 4 bases and at J to 7 bases, leaving 9 bases not matched to a gene. The CDR3 is 16 residues long. Here the CDR3 DNA reads TGTGCCAGCAGCTCCCTACCGACTAGCGGGTTCGGGGAGCTGTTTTTT. This sequence encodes CASSSLPTSGFGELFF.

This clone is a singleton in its sample. The rearrangement links TRBV3-1 (or the pseudogene TRBV3-2) to TRBJ1-5; D is unclear. The germline V gene encodes CDR1 LGHDT and CDR2 YNNKEL (reference sequence). The CDR3 runs to 13 residues. The V and J ends lost 4 bases and 2 bases respectively, with 6 bases between them. CDR3 in amino acids: CASSRRGNQPQHF. CDR3 bases: TGTGCCAGCAGCCGACGGGGCAATCAGCCCCAGCATTTT.

The DNA of the CDR3 is TGTGCCAGCATCTCGGACAGGGATGGGGAGACCCAGTACTTC. Amino acids: CASISDRDGETQYF. The chain uses TRBV28 and TRBJ2-5; 8 nucleotides agree with TRBD1. The CDR3 loop spans 14 amino acids. Looked up from germline, CDR1 is MDHEN and CDR2 is SYDVKM. The trim removed 7 bases at V and 5 bases at J, leaving 9 bases unmatched.

The V and J genes are TRBV5-1 and TRBJ2-2, with 9 positions matching TRBD2. V was pared by 4 bases and J by 4 bases, with 11 bases of the junction left unmatched. This CDR3 is built from 17 residues. The germline V gene has CDR1 SGHRS and CDR2 YFSETQ. For the CDR3, the DNA is TGCGCCAGCAGCCTCTGGGTAGCGGGAGTTGGCACCGGGGAGCTGTTTTTT. This sequence encodes CASSLWVAGVGTGELFF.

The genes are TRBV27 and TRBJ1-1; D is perhaps TRBD1 (5 bases). This CDR3 contains 14 residues. V was shortened by 0 bases and J by 7 bases, with 12 bases between the two germline ends. Germline V gene data show CDR1 as MNHEY and CDR2 as SMNVEV (reference sequence). CDR3: CASSLSPRAGEAFF. The CDR3 region has the DNA TGTGCCAGCAGTTTATCGCCCAGGGCGGGTGAAGCTTTCTTT.

V usage is TRBV9 and J usage is TRBJ2-3, with D unresolved. Germline V gene sequence: CDR1 SGDLS, CDR2 YYNGEE. Trimming left V 0 bases short and J 5 bases short, with 4 bases between. CDR3 size: 12 residues. The CDR3 here is CASSVAGDTQYF. In nucleotides, the CDR3 is TGTGCCAGCAGCGTAGCTGGAGATACGCAGTATTTT.